These 22 T cell receptor beta chains originate from one sample sequenced in a study of blood T cell repertoires in COVID-19. Sequencing was performed with immunoSEQ multiplex PCR; in TCRdb, only in-frame clones are kept and a portion is missing. The sample consists of 200,000 to 300,000 clones, about 80% of them appearing once. The sample was peripheral blood. These receptor sequences come from a woman aged 80 or older with acute or convalescent COVID-19.

The chain links TRBV9 to TRBJ2-1; 11 bases fit TRBD2. The CDR3 is 16 residues long. The V gene end was trimmed by 5 bases and the J gene end by 3 bases; junction bases not matched to a gene: 7. From germline, CDR1 is SGDLS and CDR2 YYNGEE. CDR3 nucleotides: TGTGCCAGCAGTTACTACGGGACTAGCGGCTACAATGAGCAGTTCTTC. Translating it yields CASSYYGTSGYNEQFF.

This clone has a single count. V and J are TRBV28 and TRBJ1-5; tentative D call: TRBD1 (5 bases). V shed 7 bases and J shed 6 bases, with 16 bases lying between them. Germline CDR1 is MDHEN and CDR2 is SYDVKM. The CDR3 is 14 amino acids. CDR3 in DNA: TGTGCCAGCATGGTGGGGGACTTGGGTCAGCCCCAGCATTTT. Translated, it gives CASMVGDLGQPQHF.

V and J are TRBV7-8 and TRBJ1-1; TRBD1 might be the D (6 bases). Trimming stripped 5 bases from V and 8 bases from J, with 15 bases between. The germline V gene has CDR1 SGHVS and CDR2 FQNEAQ. This CDR3 has 13 residues. CDR3 loop: CASSAFGQKEAFF. The CDR3 DNA reads as TGTGCCAGCAGCGCCTTCGGACAGAAAGAAGCTTTCTTT.

This chain links TRBV5-1 with TRBJ2-2; 7 positions match TRBD1. The CDR3 has 14 amino acids. Germline values: CDR1 SGHRS, CDR2 YFSETQ. V shed 0 bases, J shed 6 bases, and the junction held 2 bases outside the gene matches. The CDR3 nucleotides are TGCGCCAGCAGCTTGGACAGGGGATCCGGGGAGCTGTTTTTT. It encodes CASSLDRGSGELFF.

This chain links TRBV9 with TRBJ2-5; TRBD1 aligns across 8 bases. CDR1 is SGDLS and CDR2 is YYNGEE in the germline V gene. J gave up 5 bases and V 3 bases, and 12 bases lay outside the gene matches. The CDR3 has 16 amino acids. The CDR3 protein is CASSGRGQGGWETQYF. As DNA, the CDR3 is TGTGCCAGCAGCGGGAGAGGACAGGGCGGATGGGAGACCCAGTACTTC.

The chain employs TRBV5-1 and TRBJ1-5, with D uncertain. Trimming cost V 0 bases and J 6 bases, with 10 bases left between them. Germline loops: CDR1 SGHRS, CDR2 YFSETQ. The CDR3 consists of 14 residues. DNA of the CDR3: TGCGCCAGCAGCTTGGATGGAGGTTCTCAGCCCCAGCATTTT. Amino acid sequence: CASSLDGGSQPQHF.

This sequence joins TRBV7-9 and TRBJ2-5; TRBD2 is a possible D gene (6 bases). The V end was cut by 1 base, the J end by 4 bases, with 19 bases between. Germline lookup yields CDR1 SEHNR and CDR2 FQNEAQ (reference sequence). There are 17 residues in the CDR3. DNA of the CDR3: TGTGCCAGCAGCTTAGATTTGTTCGGCGGGACGACAGAGACCCAGTACTTC. It is translated as CASSLDLFGGTTETQYF.

The genes are TRBV9 and TRBJ2-7; 7 positions agree with TRBD2. CDR1 is SGDLS and CDR2 is YYNGEE in the germline V gene. This CDR3 has 15 amino acids. V gave up 4 bases and J gave up 6 bases; unmatched junction bases: 13. The CDR3 region has the DNA TGTGCCAGCAGCCCCGCCCCCCCGCGCGGGGGCGAGCAGTACTTC. It is translated as CASSPAPPRGGEQYF.

The gene calls are TRBV9 and TRBJ2-1, with 8 positions matching TRBD2. Losses at the gene ends were 3 bases for V and 7 bases for J; bases not matched to a gene: 15. The CDR3 extends over 17 amino acids. Germline V CDR1 and CDR2: SGDLS, YYNGEE. CDR3 nucleotides: TGTGCCAGCAGCGCTTACACTAGCGGAGGCTCCGGAAATGAGCAGTTCTTC. This translates into CASSAYTSGGSGNEQFF.

This clone showed up just a few times. The V and J genes are TRBV5-6 and TRBJ2-3, with D uncertain. V was shortened by 2 bases and J by 1 base, with 8 bases between the two germline ends. This CDR3 has 14 amino acids. Germline-derived CDR1 and CDR2 are SGHDT and YYEEEE. CDR3 sequence reads: CASSFGPRTDTQYF. CDR3 DNA sequence: TGTGCCAGCAGCTTTGGGCCACGCACAGATACGCAGTATTTT.

This rearrangement joins TRBV5-6 to TRBJ2-3, with TRBD2 as a possible D gene (5 bases). Trimming shortened V by 1 base and J by 6 bases, and 9 bases separated the two germline ends. Germline-derived CDR1 and CDR2 are SGHDT and YYEEEE. The CDR3 spans 13 residues. CDR3 nucleotide sequence: TGTGCCAGCAGCTTGTCTAGCTCCGATACGCAGTATTTT. It specifies CASSLSSSDTQYF.

This chain links TRBV7-9 with TRBJ1-4; D might be TRBD1 (6 bases). The CDR3 runs 14 residues. Germline CDR1 reads SEHNR; CDR2 reads FQNEAQ (reference sequence). The germline V and J ends were trimmed by 5 bases and 2 bases, with 9 bases remaining between them. The CDR3 protein is CASSPDSTNEKLFF. In nucleotides, the CDR3 is TGTGCCAGCAGCCCGGACAGTACTAATGAAAAACTGTTTTTT.

This chain joins TRBV27 and TRBJ2-3; possibly TRBD2 for D (5 bases). The CDR3 sequence is 13 residues long. Germline V gene sequence: CDR1 MNHEY, CDR2 SMNVEV (reference sequence). V lost 2 bases and J lost 5, with 8 bases in between. The CDR3 sequence is CASSLGREDTQYF. The CDR3 nucleotides read TGTGCCAGCAGTTTAGGTCGGGAAGATACGCAGTATTTT.

Only a few counts were recorded for this clone. The V call is TRBV3-1 (or the pseudogene TRBV3-2), the J call TRBJ1-2, with no clear D. The ends were cut back, 5 bases at V and 4 bases at J, with 14 bases in the middle. This CDR3 region has 14 residues. The germline V gene has CDR1 LGHDT and CDR2 YNNKEL (reference sequence). CDR3 nucleotides: TGTGCCAGCAGCTCCCGCCTATGGAGCTATGGCTACACCTTC. As protein: CASSSRLWSYGYTF.

The chain recombines TRBV6-1 with TRBJ1-3; 10 positions match TRBD1. V trimming: 4 bases; J trimming: 3 bases; junction bases outside the gene matches: 6. CDR1 is MNHNS and CDR2 is SASEGT in the germline V gene. This CDR3 has 16 residues. CDR3 amino acids: CASSARDRGIGNTIYF. The CDR3 DNA reads TGTGCCAGCAGTGCCCGGGACAGGGGTATTGGAAACACCATATATTTT.

The V call is TRBV7-2, the J call TRBJ2-5; 11 nucleotides line up with TRBD1. CDR1 is SGHTA, CDR2 FQGNSA, per germline. With 4 bases clipped from V and 5 bases from J, the junction kept 12 bases outside the gene matches. The CDR3 runs 17 residues. In DNA form, the CDR3 reads TGTGCCAGCAGCTCCACTCACGGGACAGGGGGTAGGGAGACCCAGTACTTC. It specifies CASSSTHGTGGRETQYF.

This clone was counted a single time. The CDR3 bases are TGTGCCAGCAGCGTAAGGCGGGATCTGGATGAAAAACTGTTTTTT. This codes for CASSVRRDLDEKLFF. The chain is built from TRBV13 and TRBJ1-4; D is ambiguous. V lost 5 bases to trimming and J lost 6 bases, with 16 bases between them. The CDR3 is 15 amino acids. The germline gives CDR1 PRHDT, CDR2 FYEKMQ (reference sequence).

This clone has more than one count but fewer than ten. V and J are TRBV29-1 and TRBJ1-5, with D maybe TRBD1 (5 bases). This CDR3 is 13 amino acids long. Germline V gene data show CDR1 as SQVTM and CDR2 as ANQGSEA. Trimming removed 6 bases at V and 4 bases at J, with 13 bases between. CDR3 sequence: CSVSGTSNQPQHF. The CDR3 nucleotides read TGCAGCGTGAGCGGGACCAGTAATCAGCCCCAGCATTTT.

The chain has TRBV3-1 (or the pseudogene TRBV3-2) and TRBJ1-1; D is uncertain. From germline, CDR1 is LGHDT and CDR2 YNNKEL (reference sequence). This CDR3 region has 14 residues. The V gene lost 7 bases and the J gene lost 1 base, with 13 bases spanning the gap. CDR3 amino acids: CASTQTYGNTEAFF. The CDR3, as DNA: TGTGCCAGCACCCAGACATACGGGAACACTGAAGCTTTCTTT.

This chain links TRBV13 with TRBJ2-2; 10 positions agree with TRBD2. After removal of 5 bases from V and 2 bases from J, the junction contained 5 bases not matched to a gene. Germline V lookup: CDR1 PRHDT, CDR2 FYEKMQ (reference sequence). The CDR3 loop spans 16 amino acids. For the CDR3, the DNA is TGTGCCAGCAGCCTGGGACTAGCGAGAAACACCGGGGAGCTGTTTTTT. Translation gives CASSLGLARNTGELFF.

The rearrangement links TRBV9 to TRBJ1-2; D unclear. The CDR3 has 14 amino acids. With 3 bases removed from V and 2 bases from J, the gap between germline ends came to 11 bases. Germline V gives CDR1 SGDLS, CDR2 YYNGEE. The CDR3 nucleotides read TGTGCCAGCAGCGCCCTAGCGGGGAACTATGGCTACACCTTC. This gives the protein CASSALAGNYGYTF.

This clone was seen a few times. The chain links TRBV5-1 to TRBJ1-5, with D unresolved. The CDR3 is made up of 13 amino acids. Trimming shortened V by 4 bases and J by 5 bases, and 10 bases separated the two germline ends. Germline CDR1 SGHRS, CDR2 YFSETQ. CDR3 in DNA: TGCGCCAGCAGCAATGACGGGTATCAGCCCCAGCATTTT. It specifies CASSNDGYQPQHF. Variable domain in full (rest from reference TRBV5-1 and TRBJ1-5): KAGVTQTPRYLIKTRGQQVTLSCSPISGHRSVSWYQQTPGQGLQFLFEYFSETQRNKGNFPGRFSGRQFSNSRSEMNVSTLELGDSALYLCASSNDGYQPQHFGDGTRLSIL.